Below, 30 T cell receptor beta chains from the same sample are listed, as sequenced in a study of metastatic and nonmetastatic thyroid tumors. TCRdb re-called the PCR reads through MiXCR. The data show 20,000 to 25,000 clones, with 20% seen just once and around 4% held by the top ten. Thyroid surgery was performed in patients who had received no treatment beforehand. Sequenced: adjacent normal tissue. These receptors were taken from a female donor with papillary thyroid cancer or a benign thyroid nodule (not recorded which). Some clones in this sample may be carry-over from other donors' samples.

This clone was seen repeatedly, ten times or more. J is TRBJ2-5 and V is TRBV12-3 or TRBV12-4; tentatively, D is TRBD1 (6 bases). The CDR3 covers 15 residues. The V end was cut by 7 bases, the J end by 2 bases, with 17 bases between. The DNA for the CDR3 is TGTGCCAGCACCCGAGCCGGGACAACTCAAGAGACCCAGTACTTC. Translated: CASTRAGTTQETQYF.

A remark on this clone: Because it lacks the conserved phenylalanine or tryptophan at the end, this CDR3 is likely a read error. V gene TRBV7-8 combines with J gene TRBJ2-2; 9 bases match TRBD2. This CDR3 region has 17 residues. Germline CDR1 SGHVS, CDR2 FQNEAQ. The CDR3 reads CASSLVLAGSNTWELFS. CDR3 nucleotide sequence: TGTGCCAGCAGCTTAGTACTAGCGGGTTCGAACACCTGGGAGCTGTTTTCT.

V and J are TRBV6-2 or TRBV6-3 and TRBJ1-1; D perhaps matches TRBD1 (5 bases). V lost 1 base to trimming and J lost 5 bases, with 11 bases between them. Germline V lookup: CDR1 MNHEY, CDR2 SVGEGT. CDR3 length: 14 residues. The CDR3 nucleotides are TGTGCCAGCAGTTACTACGGGGGATGGACTGAAGCTTTCTTT. It is translated as CASSYYGGWTEAFF.

This clone came up many times. The chain couples TRBV19 to TRBJ2-6; the D call may be TRBD1 or TRBD2 (6 bases each). Germline V gene sequence: CDR1 LNHDA, CDR2 SQIVND (reference sequence). CDR3 size: 15 residues. V shed 9 bases and J shed 1 base, with 13 bases lying between them. In DNA form, the CDR3 reads TGTGCCAGCACCACAGGGAGGTCTGGGGCCAACGTCCTGACTTTC. This encodes CASTTGRSGANVLTF.

This clone was counted a few times. The chain joins TRBV12-3 or TRBV12-4 to TRBJ1-2; D might be TRBD1 (5 bases). The CDR3 sequence is 13 residues long. V gave up 3 bases and J gave up 4 bases, with 9 bases separating them. The CDR3 is CASSFPGPYGYTF. The CDR3, as DNA: TGTGCCAGCAGTTTTCCAGGGCCCTATGGCTACACCTTC.

The V gene is TRBV6-1, the J gene TRBJ1-2; tentative D call: TRBD1 (5 bases). Germline CDR1 MNHNS, CDR2 SASEGT. The CDR3 loop spans 12 amino acids. V was pared by 6 bases and J by 7 bases, with 12 bases between. The CDR3, as DNA: TGTGCCAGCAGGGACGGGGCAGGTGGCTACACCTTC. Its translation is CASRDGAGGYTF.

A few counts support this clone. The CDR3 here is CATSRGMVGGATDTQYF. The CDR3 nucleotides read TGTGCCACCAGCAGAGGCATGGTGGGAGGGGCCACAGATACGCAGTATTTT. The chain carries TRBV15 and TRBJ2-3; 7 bases agree with TRBD2. The trim removed 1 base at V and 2 bases at J, leaving 9 bases unmatched. The CDR3 totals 17 residues. Germline values: CDR1 LNHNV, CDR2 YYDKDF (reference sequence).

The gene calls are TRBV20-1 and TRBJ2-7, with D maybe TRBD2 (5 bases). Trimming took 0 bases from V and 0 from J, leaving 15 bases between them. There are 16 residues in the CDR3. CDR1 is DFQATT, CDR2 SNEGSKA, per germline (reference sequence). The CDR3 spells CSAREGLAGFSYEQYF. CDR3 nucleotides: TGCAGTGCTAGAGAGGGTCTGGCGGGCTTCTCCTACGAGCAGTACTTC.

The J gene is TRBJ1-5, the V gene TRBV2; tentatively, D is TRBD1 (6 bases). The length of the CDR3 is 19 residues. Trimming pared 5 bases from V and 0 bases from J, leaving 23 bases between. Germline V gene data show CDR1 as SNHLY and CDR2 as FYNNEI. CDR3 amino acids: CASSIGGEAVVYSNQPQHF. In DNA, the CDR3 is TGTGCCAGCAGTATAGGGGGGGAAGCCGTAGTCTATAGCAATCAGCCCCAGCATTTT.

This clone was found many times. The rearrangement joins TRBV5-4 to TRBJ2-5; 7 nucleotides align to TRBD1. After removal of 3 bases from V and 0 bases from J, the junction contained 2 bases not matched to a gene. The CDR3 runs to 14 residues. In germline, CDR1 is SGHNT, CDR2 YYREEE (reference sequence). CDR3 amino acids: CASSWGQHQETQYF. For the CDR3, the DNA is TGTGCCAGCAGCTGGGGACAGCACCAAGAGACCCAGTACTTC.

V and J are TRBV6-2 or TRBV6-3 and TRBJ2-1; D remains unclear. The CDR3 extends over 16 amino acids. V shed 2 bases and J shed 4 bases, with 15 bases lying between them. The germline CDR1 and CDR2 sequences are MNHEY and SVGEGT. CDR3 nucleotide sequence: TGTGCCAGCAGTTACCGACCAGACCTCTCATACAATGAGCAGTTCTTC. Translated, it gives CASSYRPDLSYNEQFF.

This clone was counted ten times or more. A junction end diverges from the germline sequence, so it may reflect a read error. J is TRBJ2-5 and V is TRBV7-7, with D hard to call. The V gene's germline CDR1 is SSHAT and CDR2 FNYEAQ (reference sequence). The length of the CDR3 is 14 residues. The CDR3 DNA reads TGTGCTAGCAGCCCCGGGCGGCTGGGTCAGACCCAGTACTTC. Its translation is CASSPGRLGQTQYF. The full variable domain, rest sourced from reference TRBV7-7 and TRBJ2-5, is GAGVSQSPRYKVTKRGQDVTLRCDPISSHATLYWYQQALGQGPEFLTYFNYEAQPDKSGLPSDRFSAERPEGSISTLTIQRTEQRDSAMYRCASSPGRLGQTQYFGPGTRLLVL.

This clone qualifies as medium-sized. V usage is TRBV2 and J usage is TRBJ2-7; possibly TRBD1 for D (5 bases). Germline V gene data show CDR1 as SNHLY and CDR2 as FYNNEI. V was clipped by 3 bases and J by 2 bases, with 14 bases between them. CDR3 size: 15 residues. CDR3 sequence: CASSDGRVGTYEQYF. The CDR3 DNA reads TGTGCCAGCAGTGATGGCAGGGTTGGGACCTACGAGCAGTACTTC.

This clone was detected once. The chain links TRBV19 to TRBJ2-2; TRBD2 aligns across 9 bases. Trimming cost V 7 bases and J 5 bases; bases outside gene matches: 17. Germline-derived CDR1 and CDR2 are LNHDA and SQIVND (reference sequence). The length of the CDR3 is 18 residues. In DNA form, the CDR3 reads TGTGCCAGTATTGCCCGACGGGGGACTAGCTGGATGACCGGGGAGCTGTTTTTT. Encoded protein: CASIARRGTSWMTGELFF.

This clone came up many times. As DNA, the CDR3 is TGTGCCAGCAGCTTAGCCTTCGAGAACACCGGGGAGCTGTTTTTT. Amino acid sequence: CASSLAFENTGELFF. This chain joins TRBV7-6 and TRBJ2-2; D is ambiguous. Trimming shortened V by 0 bases and J by 1 base, and 6 bases separated the two germline ends. Germline CDR1 is SGHVS and CDR2 is FNYEAQ. This CDR3 contains 15 residues.

The J gene is TRBJ2-7, the V gene TRBV7-2; D not certain. The V and J ends lost 7 bases and 7 bases respectively, with 11 bases between them. CDR1 is SGHTA, CDR2 FQGNSA, per germline. The CDR3 is 11 residues long. CDR3 amino acids: CASILGWEQYF. CDR3 nucleotides: TGTGCCAGCATCCTCGGGTGGGAGCAGTACTTC.

This clone was counted ten times or more. The junction departs from the called germline gene at one end, perhaps through a read error. This rearrangement joins TRBV28 to TRBJ2-7; D could derive from TRBD1 or TRBD2 (6 bases each). CDR3 size: 10 residues. Germline V lookup: CDR1 MDHEN, CDR2 SYDVKM. In DNA, the CDR3 is TGTGCCAGCAGTTTATGTAAGGGGGGATTC. Amino acids: CASSLCKGGF.

The rearrangement uses TRBV19 and TRBJ2-3; TRBD2 matches at 16 bases. The V segment lost 1 base and the J segment 2 bases; nucleotides outside the gene matches: 6. This CDR3 region has 19 residues. The germline gives CDR1 LNHDA, CDR2 SQIVND (reference sequence). CDR3 residues: CASSIGLGLAGGYTDTQYF. The DNA of the CDR3 is TGTGCCAGTAGTATAGGGCTGGGACTAGCGGGAGGGTACACAGATACGCAGTATTTT.

This clone was detected ten times or more. The gene calls are TRBV20-1 and TRBJ2-3; no definite D call. Germline CDR1 and CDR2: DFQATT and SNEGSKA (reference sequence). Trimming stripped 6 bases from V and 6 bases from J, with 16 bases between. The CDR3 has 13 residues. CDR3 DNA sequence: TGCAGTGCACCCCCTCCAAGCTGGGATACGCAGTATTTT. The encoded protein is CSAPPPSWDTQYF.

This chain joins TRBV7-9 and TRBJ1-2, with D unclear. Germline V gene data show CDR1 as SEHNR and CDR2 as FQNEAQ (reference sequence). This CDR3 has 11 residues. The ends were cut back, 2 bases at V and 13 bases at J, with 11 bases in the middle. The CDR3 region is CASSLSPPPTF. CDR3 sequence (DNA): TGTGCCAGCAGCTTATCCCCCCCCCCCACCTTC.

The chain uses TRBV6-2 or TRBV6-3 and TRBJ2-7; D possibly uses TRBD1 or TRBD2 (5 bases each). The V gene lost 5 bases and the J gene lost 3 bases, with 17 bases spanning the gap. CDR1 and CDR2 (germline): MNHEY, SVGEGT. The CDR3 is 15 amino acids. CDR3 sequence reads: CASSRRDLRLYEQYF. CDR3 DNA sequence: TGTGCCAGCAGTCGCCGGGACCTACGTCTCTACGAGCAGTACTTC.

Many counts were recorded for this clone. This chain links TRBV2 with TRBJ1-2, with a tentative D call TRBD1 (6 bases). This CDR3 region has 15 residues. The germline CDR1 and CDR2 sequences are SNHLY and FYNNEI. Trimming removed 4 bases from V and 4 bases from J, with 16 bases in between. CDR3 sequence reads: CASSGGGIDGYGYTF. CDR3 in DNA: TGTGCCAGCAGTGGAGGGGGGATAGACGGCTATGGCTACACCTTC.

This clone was seen ten or more times. This chain connects TRBV7-3 to TRBJ1-1; the D is unclear. Germline values: CDR1 SGHTA, CDR2 FQGTGA. This CDR3 is 15 amino acids long. The V end lost 5 bases, the J end lost 1 base, and 14 bases lay between the germline ends. The CDR3 DNA follows: TGTGCCAGCAGCCCGGACCCGGCTCCGAACACTGAAGCTTTCTTT. Its translation is CASSPDPAPNTEAFF.

There are a few counts of this clone. J is TRBJ1-5 and V is TRBV28, with D unclear. Germline values: CDR1 MDHEN, CDR2 SYDVKM. CDR3 length: 16 amino acids. Between the trimmed V and J ends, which lost 7 bases and 4 bases, there was a span of 20 bases. CDR3 in DNA: TGTGCCAGCATTTCGCGGATGGTGACGGGGAATCAGCCCCAGCATTTT. Translating gives CASISRMVTGNQPQHF.

This sequence joins TRBV6-1 and TRBJ1-1; no clear D. The CDR3 is 13 residues long. In germline, CDR1 is MNHNS, CDR2 SASEGT. V was pared by 1 base and J by 2 bases, with 5 bases between. The CDR3 protein is CASSEGENTEAFF. CDR3 DNA: TGTGCCAGCAGTGAAGGGGAAAACACTGAAGCTTTCTTT.

This clone was detected only a few times. V is TRBV20-1 and J is TRBJ2-7, with 10 bases aligning to TRBD2. Germline V lookup: CDR1 DFQATT, CDR2 SNEGSKA (reference sequence). The ends lost 6 bases at V and 5 bases at J; junction bases unmatched: 16. This CDR3 has 16 residues. The CDR3, as DNA: TGCAGTGCCATCACAGCTAGCGGGAGATCCCCCCACGAGCAGTACTTC. Translating gives CSAITASGRSPHEQYF.

This clone occurred many times. The V call is TRBV5-6, the J call TRBJ2-7, with D hard to call. The CDR3 extends over 12 amino acids. The germline V gene has CDR1 SGHDT and CDR2 YYEEEE. V lost 0 bases, J lost 4 bases, and 5 bases lay in between. The CDR3: CASSLGAYEQYF. The CDR3 DNA sequence: TGTGCCAGCAGCTTGGGGGCGTACGAGCAGTACTTC.

This clone has a count of ten or more. The V and J genes are TRBV30 and TRBJ2-7; 7 bases fit TRBD2. Germline V gives CDR1 GTSNPN, CDR2 SVGIG (reference sequence). The CDR3 is 14 residues long. CDR3 amino acids: CASPKPGRAYEQYF. The DNA of the CDR3 is TGTGCTTCACCTAAGCCGGGGAGGGCCTACGAGCAGTACTTC.

Notes on this clone: This sequence may be a read error, since a much larger clone differs from it by one base. At the DNA level, this CDR3 is encoded by other sequences in the same sample as well. The chain recombines TRBV29-1 with TRBJ1-1; D gene unclear. In germline, CDR1 is SQVTM, CDR2 ANQGSEA. Trimming removed 4 bases at V and 1 base at J, with 7 bases between. CDR3 length: 12 amino acids. CDR3 sequence (DNA): TGCAGCGTTGTACGTCAGAACACTGAAGCTTTCTTT. This translates into CSVVRQNTEAFF. Filled out from reference TRBV29-1 and TRBJ1-1, the complete variable domain reads SAVISQKPSRDICQRGTSLTIQCQVDSQVTMMFWYRQQPGQSLTLIATANQGSEATYESGFVIDKFPISRPNLTFSTLTVSNMSPEDSSIYLCSVVRQNTEAFFGQGTRLTVV.

This clone came up a few times. The chain has TRBV2 and TRBJ1-1; the D gene is possibly TRBD1 (5 bases). The CDR3 totals 14 residues. Between the trimmed V and J ends, which lost 6 bases and 1 base, there was a span of 12 bases. CDR1 and CDR2 (germline): SNHLY, FYNNEI. The CDR3 loop reads CASRPDSSNTEAFF. CDR3 DNA sequence: TGTGCCAGCAGGCCCGACAGTTCGAACACTGAAGCTTTCTTT.